This passage covers 21 T cell receptor beta chains from one sample sequenced in a study of control samples from healthy donors and cancer patients. Produced via immunoSEQ multiplex PCR; TCRdb's table is partial and in-frame only. The sample lists about 120,000 clones; around 89% were seen once. The source material was blood. These receptors came from a man aged 35-49 years in good health.

The rearrangement uses TRBV25-1 and TRBJ2-7; 11 positions match TRBD1. The CDR3 covers 14 residues. Germline CDR1 is MGHDK and CDR2 is SYGVNS. V lost 8 bases, J lost 5 bases, and 8 bases stayed unmatched. CDR3 protein: CASWGGQGAHEQYF. The CDR3 DNA follows: TGTGCCAGCTGGGGAGGACAGGGGGCTCACGAGCAGTACTTC.

In its sample, this clone was seen once. J is TRBJ2-3 and V is TRBV30; 10 bases map to TRBD1. The CDR3 contains 14 residues. The germline V gene encodes CDR1 GTSNPN and CDR2 SVGIG (reference sequence). V shed 0 bases, J shed 7 bases, and the junction held 4 bases outside the gene matches. CDR3 in amino acids: CAWSVGTGVNTQYF. The CDR3 DNA reads as TGTGCCTGGAGTGTGGGGACAGGGGTTAATACGCAGTATTTT.

The sample holds one count of this clone. The rearrangement links TRBV6-5 to TRBJ2-7; D may be TRBD1 (6 bases). CDR1 and CDR2 (germline): MNHEY, SVGAGI. V lost 4 bases and J lost 0, with 16 bases in between. The CDR3 is 16 residues long. CDR3 nucleotides: TGTGCCAGCAGTTCCCCCATCAGGGGCCTCTCCTACGAGCAGTACTTC. This encodes CASSSPIRGLSYEQYF.

The V call is TRBV25-1, the J call TRBJ2-1, with D perhaps given as TRBD1 or TRBD2 (6 bases each). Per the germline V gene, CDR1 is MGHDK and CDR2 is SYGVNS. The CDR3 length is 17 residues. V was trimmed by 3 bases and J by 1 base, leaving 16 bases between them. CDR3 nucleotides: TGTGCCAGCAGTGAGGGCCGTAGGGGGGCTTCCTACAATGAGCAGTTCTTC. Amino acid sequence: CASSEGRRGASYNEQFF.

V gene TRBV6-1 combines with J gene TRBJ1-4; tentative D call: TRBD1 (5 bases). The CDR3 is made up of 18 amino acids. Germline V gene sequence: CDR1 MNHNS, CDR2 SASEGT. V was cut by 2 bases and J by 4 bases, with 20 bases left in between. In DNA form, the CDR3 reads TGTGCCAGCAGTGAAACCGTTCAGGGTCGTCTGGGTAATGAAAAACTGTTTTTT. Translated, it gives CASSETVQGRLGNEKLFF.

V is TRBV19 and J is TRBJ1-4, with TRBD1 as a possible D gene (6 bases). The CDR3 covers 15 residues. Germline CDR1 is LNHDA and CDR2 is SQIVND (reference sequence). The V end lost 5 bases, the J end lost 3 bases, and 13 bases lay between the germline ends. CDR3 in DNA: TGTGCCAGTAGTTACCGGGACATCGCTAATGAAAAACTGTTTTTT. This gives the protein CASSYRDIANEKLFF.

This chain uses TRBV5-1 with TRBJ2-3; D uncertain. V was shortened by 0 bases and J by 2 bases, with 4 bases between the two germline ends. The CDR3 totals 13 residues. Per germline, CDR1 SGHRS and CDR2 YFSETQ. This CDR3 reads CASSLGLTDTQYF. The DNA of the CDR3 is TGCGCCAGCAGCTTGGGGCTCACAGATACGCAGTATTTT. Full variable domain (outside the CDR3, taken from reference TRBV5-1 and TRBJ2-3): KAGVTQTPRYLIKTRGQQVTLSCSPISGHRSVSWYQQTPGQGLQFLFEYFSETQRNKGNFPGRFSGRQFSNSRSEMNVSTLELGDSALYLCASSLGLTDTQYFGPGTRLTVL.

This chain links TRBV15 with TRBJ2-1; the D gene is possibly TRBD2 (5 bases). The CDR3 loop spans 15 amino acids. V was trimmed by 2 bases and J by 0 bases, leaving 8 bases between them. The V gene's germline CDR1 is LNHNV and CDR2 YYDKDF (reference sequence). The CDR3, as DNA: TGTGCCACCAGCAGAACTAGTAGCTCCTACAATGAGCAGTTCTTC. Protein product: CATSRTSSSYNEQFF.

The V gene is TRBV30, the J gene TRBJ1-5; D is unclear. Germline V gene data show CDR1 as GTSNPN and CDR2 as SVGIG (reference sequence). The V end lost 3 bases, the J end lost 6 bases, and 9 bases lay between the germline ends. The CDR3 runs 12 residues. This CDR3 is CAWSLQTQPQHF. The CDR3 nucleotides read TGTGCCTGGAGCCTCCAGACTCAGCCCCAGCATTTT.

The V and J genes are TRBV6-5 and TRBJ1-1, with D possibly TRBD1 on 5 matching bases. This CDR3 is 15 amino acids long. The V end lost 0 bases, the J end lost 5 bases, and 13 bases lay between the germline ends. Per the germline V gene, CDR1 is MNHEY and CDR2 is SVGAGI. CDR3 amino acids: CASSYSSLDKTEAFF. The CDR3 DNA follows: TGTGCCAGCAGTTACTCTTCATTGGACAAGACTGAAGCTTTCTTT.

This chain connects TRBV18 to TRBJ1-4; D might be TRBD1 (5 bases). The CDR3 runs 15 residues. Trimming shortened V by 2 bases and J by 4 bases, and 11 bases separated the two germline ends. The germline CDR1 and CDR2 sequences are KGHSH and LQKENI. CDR3 sequence reads: CASSPGEGRNEKLFF. In DNA form, the CDR3 reads TGTGCCAGCTCACCAGGGGAGGGACGTAATGAAAAACTGTTTTTT.

Here the CDR3 DNA reads TGTGCCAGCAGCGTAGAGGGGAATGGAAACACCATATATTTT. Its translation is CASSVEGNGNTIYF. The chain joins TRBV9 to TRBJ1-3, with a tentative D call TRBD1 (5 bases). This CDR3 has 14 residues. Looked up from germline, CDR1 is SGDLS and CDR2 is YYNGEE. The ends were cut back, 0 bases at V and 3 bases at J, with 7 bases in the middle.

The CDR3 protein is CASSSPARGGYTF. In DNA form, the CDR3 reads TGTGCCAGCAGTTCCCCGGCTAGGGGTGGCTACACCTTC. This sequence joins TRBV27 and TRBJ1-2, with a tentative D call TRBD1 (5 bases). The CDR3 covers 13 residues. The germline V gene encodes CDR1 MNHEY and CDR2 SMNVEV (reference sequence). Trimming cost V 4 bases and J 7 bases, with 13 bases left between them.

The chain couples TRBV6-6 to TRBJ2-3; D is unclear. The CDR3 sequence is 13 residues long. CDR1 is MNHNY and CDR2 is SVGAGI in the germline V gene (reference sequence). The V end was cut by 2 bases, the J end by 4 bases, with 7 bases between. The CDR3 spells CASSYVKADTQYF. The CDR3 DNA follows: TGTGCCAGCAGTTACGTAAAGGCAGATACGCAGTATTTT.

In regard to this clone: Other DNA sequences from this sample encode an identical CDR3 as well. The chain recombines TRBV5-4 with TRBJ1-2; D is perhaps TRBD1 (6 bases). The CDR3 has 13 residues. Germline assignment: CDR1 SGHNT and CDR2 YYREEE (reference sequence). V shed 0 bases and J shed 5 bases, with 8 bases lying between them. As DNA, the CDR3 is TGTGCCAGCAGCTTGGCCGGACAGTATGGCTACACCTTC. This gives the protein CASSLAGQYGYTF.

This chain uses TRBV19 with TRBJ1-1; a possible D gene is TRBD1 (6 bases). Trimming shortened V by 10 bases and J by 8 bases, and 20 bases separated the two germline ends. Germline V gives CDR1 LNHDA, CDR2 SQIVND (reference sequence). The CDR3 contains 13 residues. CDR3 in amino acids: CATCPQGKKEAFF. The DNA of the CDR3 is TGTGCCACCTGCCCCCAGGGGAAGAAGGAAGCTTTCTTT.

This chain joins TRBV6-5 and TRBJ2-5; D could derive from TRBD1 or TRBD2 (5 bases each). CDR1 and CDR2 (germline): MNHEY, SVGAGI. Trimming took 2 bases from V and 6 from J, leaving 10 bases between them. This CDR3 region has 13 residues. The CDR3 coding sequence is TGTGCCAGCAGTTACCCCGGGACGAAGACCCAGTACTTC. Translated: CASSYPGTKTQYF.

This chain connects TRBV12-3 or TRBV12-4 to TRBJ1-5; D gene unclear. V was cut by 9 bases and J by 4 bases, with 7 bases left in between. CDR3 length equals 11 residues. The CDR3 nucleotides read TGTGCCAGGCCGCAAAATCAGCCCCAGCATTTT. Protein sequence: CARPQNQPQHF.

The chain uses TRBV5-5 and TRBJ1-2; 9 bases line up with TRBD1. After removal of 2 bases from V and 2 bases from J, the junction contained 7 bases not matched to a gene. CDR1 is SGHKS, CDR2 YYEKEE, per germline (reference sequence). The CDR3 contains 16 residues. Here the CDR3 DNA reads TGTGCCAGCAGCTTTACCCCGACAGGGGGGAACTATGGCTACACCTTC. Translating it yields CASSFTPTGGNYGYTF.

The chain uses TRBV27 and TRBJ1-5; no clear D gene. The CDR3 runs 14 residues. Per the germline V gene, CDR1 is MNHEY and CDR2 is SMNVEV (reference sequence). Trimming cost V 11 bases and J 1 base, with 15 bases left between them. CDR3 protein: CAQGMTMSNQPQHF. CDR3 nucleotide sequence: TGTGCCCAAGGGATGACTATGAGCAATCAGCCCCAGCATTTT.

The chain combines TRBV24-1 with TRBJ1-2, with D unclear. Deletions cut 1 base from V and 4 bases from J, with 12 bases between. The germline V gene encodes CDR1 KGHDR and CDR2 SFDVKD. CDR3 size: 15 residues. The CDR3, as DNA: TGTGCCACCAGTGATTTAATGGGAGTTCGCTATGGCTACACCTTC. It codes for CATSDLMGVRYGYTF.